These 14 T cell receptor beta chains came from one sample sequenced in a study of blood T cell repertoires in COVID-19. Repertoires were generated with immunoSEQ multiplex PCR, while TCRdb's copy carries only in-frame clones and drops some. This sample yields about 320,000 clones, of which 86% are seen a single time; 10% belongs to the top ten. Sequenced input: PBMCs or T cells enriched from blood (not recorded which). Receptor source: a woman between 18 and 30 years old who had recovered from COVID-19.

This chain links TRBV28 with TRBJ2-2, with D maybe TRBD1 (5 bases). Looked up from germline, CDR1 is MDHEN and CDR2 is SYDVKM. The CDR3 runs 14 residues. V dropped 7 bases and J dropped 2 bases, with 11 bases sitting between them. The CDR3 loop is CASKEGDNTGELFF. CDR3 in DNA: TGTGCCAGCAAGGAAGGGGATAACACCGGGGAGCTGTTTTTT.

This clone was observed a handful of times. The chain is built from TRBV30 and TRBJ1-5, with D possibly TRBD1 on 6 matching bases. CDR1 is GTSNPN, CDR2 SVGIG, per germline (reference sequence). V lost 1 base and J lost 5, with 9 bases in between. This CDR3 has 13 residues. CDR3 amino acids: CAWSDQGYQPQHF. CDR3 nucleotide sequence: TGTGCCTGGAGTGATCAGGGGTATCAGCCCCAGCATTTT.

This chain links TRBV6-5 with TRBJ1-2; TRBD1 matches at 7 bases. CDR1 MNHEY and CDR2 SVGAGI come from the germline V gene. Trimming cost V 5 bases and J 10 bases; bases outside gene matches: 7. This CDR3 has 12 amino acids. DNA for the CDR3: TGTGCCAGCAGTCAGACCGGGACAGTCTACACCTTC. It yields the protein CASSQTGTVYTF.

The V call is TRBV4-2, the J call TRBJ2-4, with 8 positions matching TRBD1. The CDR3 runs to 15 residues. V gave up 1 base and J gave up 5 bases; unmatched junction bases: 4. Germline loops: CDR1 LGHNA, CDR2 YNFKEQ. CDR3 DNA: TGTGCCAGCAGCCAAGGACAGGGGATCCAAAACATTCAGTACTTC. Its protein product is CASSQGQGIQNIQYF.

In regard to this clone: Here the CDR3 omits its conserved ending phenylalanine or tryptophan, so a read error is the likely source. Because the CDR3's place on the DNA is in doubt, the DNA is left out and the CDR3 is given as listed by TCRdb. The chain uses TRBV27 and TRBJ2-7; the table assigns TRBD1, which was not confirmed against the DNA. The CDR3 length equals 14 residues, ends included. Germline CDR1 MNHEY, CDR2 SMNVEV (reference sequence). CDR3 in amino acids: CASSSSQPRWTDRY.

The V call is TRBV20-1, the J call TRBJ1-5; 8 bases map to TRBD1. Germline V CDR1 and CDR2: DFQATT, SNEGSKA (reference sequence). The CDR3 is made up of 13 amino acids. The ends lost 5 bases at V and 6 bases at J; junction bases unmatched: 6. CDR3 bases: TGCAGTGCTTGTGACAGGGGTGGTCAGCCCCAGCATTTT. It specifies CSACDRGGQPQHF.

This chain uses TRBV7-9 with TRBJ2-1; TRBD2 matches at 14 bases. In germline, CDR1 is SEHNR, CDR2 FQNEAQ (reference sequence). Losses at the gene ends were 5 bases for V and 6 bases for J; bases not matched to a gene: 6. This CDR3 has 16 residues. Written as DNA, the CDR3 is TGTGCCAGCAGCCCGGGACTAGCGGGAGTGATCAATGAGCAGTTCTTC. As protein: CASSPGLAGVINEQFF.

V and J are TRBV28 and TRBJ2-1; 7 positions agree with TRBD1. CDR3 length: 18 amino acids. The V and J ends lost 6 bases and 6 bases, in that order; junction bases with no gene match: 20. Germline V gives CDR1 MDHEN, CDR2 SYDVKM. CDR3 sequence: CASSPIEGWGWTGNEQFF. In nucleotides, the CDR3 is TGTGCCAGCAGCCCCATTGAGGGGTGGGGATGGACAGGCAATGAGCAGTTCTTC.

V gene TRBV7-9 combines with J gene TRBJ1-1; 7 positions match TRBD1. The CDR3 totals 14 residues. V gave up 3 bases and J gave up 1 base; unmatched junction bases: 2. Germline CDR1 is SEHNR and CDR2 is FQNEAQ (reference sequence). The CDR3 loop is CASSFGQENTEAFF. The CDR3 DNA follows: TGTGCCAGCAGCTTCGGACAGGAGAACACTGAAGCTTTCTTT.

V gene TRBV18 combines with J gene TRBJ1-2; D is uncertain. Trimming removed 2 bases at V and 7 bases at J, with 14 bases between. Germline V gives CDR1 KGHSH, CDR2 LQKENI. CDR3 length equals 14 residues. CDR3 residues: CASSPEVGSGGYTF. CDR3 nucleotide sequence: TGTGCCAGCTCACCAGAAGTGGGCAGCGGTGGCTACACCTTC.

The chain employs TRBV30 and TRBJ2-5, with 7 bases identical to TRBD1. The CDR3 runs to 14 residues. Unmatched junction bases numbered 7, after V lost 5 bases and J lost 1 base. Germline CDR1 is GTSNPN and CDR2 is SVGIG (reference sequence). The CDR3 reads CAWEAGTAQETQYF. In DNA form, the CDR3 reads TGTGCCTGGGAGGCCGGGACAGCCCAAGAGACCCAGTACTTC.

V gene TRBV5-1 combines with J gene TRBJ1-2; D unresolved. Trimming took 4 bases from V and 1 from J, leaving 8 bases between them. Germline V gives CDR1 SGHRS, CDR2 YFSETQ. The CDR3 has 13 amino acids. CDR3 in amino acids: CASSPQVNYGYTF. The DNA for the CDR3 is TGCGCCAGCAGCCCACAAGTTAACTATGGCTACACCTTC.

This chain uses TRBV5-1 with TRBJ1-1, with TRBD1 matching over 11 bases. Germline values: CDR1 SGHRS, CDR2 YFSETQ. The CDR3 covers 14 residues. The V gene end was trimmed by 5 bases and the J gene end by 6 bases; junction bases not matched to a gene: 6. DNA for the CDR3: TGCGCCAGCAGGCCGGGACAGGGGGACGCTGAAGCTTTCTTT. It translates to CASRPGQGDAEAFF.

The CDR3 is CASSTGTGSYEQYF. The CDR3 DNA follows: TGTGCCAGCAGTACAGGGACAGGGAGCTACGAGCAGTACTTC. The rearrangement joins TRBV7-9 to TRBJ2-7, with 9 bases identical to TRBD1. Germline assignment: CDR1 SEHNR and CDR2 FQNEAQ (reference sequence). The CDR3 spans 14 residues. Trimming cost V 6 bases and J 3 bases; bases outside gene matches: 6.